The 10 T cell receptor beta chains reported below all come from one sample, sequenced in a study of shared clonotypes between healthy human individuals. This table comes from immunoSEQ multiplex PCR, and its TCRdb copy is limited to in-frame clones, with some not included. The sample carries 800,000 or so clones, around 96% recorded once. Naive CD8 cells lacked CD45RO, underwent positive selection for CCR7 and left out terminally differentiated effector memory CD45RA+ cells. Material for sequencing was naive CD8+ T cells sorted from blood. The source of these receptors is a man younger than 45 in good health.

Concerning this clone itself: Other DNA sequences in the sample encode the same CDR3. The chain is built from TRBV4-1 and TRBJ2-7; 11 bases line up with TRBD1. In germline, CDR1 is MGHRA, CDR2 YSYEKL. J was trimmed by 2 bases and V by 0 bases; bases with no gene match: 0. This CDR3 comprises 15 residues. CDR3 residues: CASSQEGQGAYEQYF. The CDR3, as DNA: TGCGCCAGCAGCCAAGAGGGACAGGGGGCCTACGAGCAGTACTTC.

This chain connects TRBV5-1 to TRBJ2-7; D possibly corresponds to TRBD2 (6 bases). CDR1 and CDR2 (germline): SGHRS, YFSETQ. There are 16 residues in the CDR3. The ends were cut back, 0 bases at V and 4 bases at J, with 17 bases in the middle. The CDR3 DNA sequence: TGCGCCAGCAGCTTGGCTATCGGAGGGCCTCAGTACGAGCAGTACTTC. Translated: CASSLAIGGPQYEQYF.

V and J are TRBV20-1 and TRBJ2-2, with unresolved D. The CDR3 totals 11 residues. Trimming left V 3 bases short and J 6 bases short, with 5 bases between. Germline-derived CDR1 and CDR2 are DFQATT and SNEGSKA (reference sequence). The CDR3 region has the DNA TGCAGTGCTAGGGGCGCCGGGGAGCTGTTTTTT. Its translation: CSARGAGELFF.

The J gene is TRBJ2-1, the V gene TRBV4-3; 8 nucleotides match TRBD1. V dropped 0 bases and J dropped 6; count of bases not matched to a gene: 1. The CDR3 spans 14 residues. Germline V gene sequence: CDR1 LGHNA, CDR2 YSLEER. CDR3 nucleotide sequence: TGCGCCAGCAGCCAAGAAACAGGGGGCAATGAGCAGTTCTTC. Its translation is CASSQETGGNEQFF.

This chain links TRBV29-1 with TRBJ2-7; D possibly corresponds to TRBD1 (5 bases). The CDR3 length is 12 residues. CDR1 is SQVTM and CDR2 is ANQGSEA in the germline V gene. Trimming removed 7 bases at V and 1 base at J, with 11 bases between. The CDR3 DNA follows: TGCAGCGCGCAGGGCCCTTCCTACGAGCAGTACTTC. Amino acids: CSAQGPSYEQYF.

In nucleotides, the CDR3 is TGTGCCAGCAGCTCGTGGAATGAGCAGTTCTTC. This encodes CASSSWNEQFF. The V gene is TRBV5-4, the J gene TRBJ2-1, with D unclear. The CDR3 is 11 amino acids. The germline CDR1 and CDR2 sequences are SGHNT and YYREEE (reference sequence). The V gene lost 3 bases and the J gene lost 7 bases, with 5 bases spanning the gap.

The chain recombines TRBV4-1 with TRBJ1-2, with a tentative D call TRBD1 (5 bases). The V end was cut by 1 base, the J end by 4 bases, with 10 bases between. From germline, CDR1 is MGHRA and CDR2 YSYEKL. The CDR3 is 14 residues long. CDR3 in amino acids: CASSQVDSLYGYTF. CDR3 bases: TGCGCCAGCAGCCAAGTTGACAGCCTCTATGGCTACACCTTC.

The chain joins TRBV7-2 to TRBJ2-3; D might be TRBD1 (5 bases). V was trimmed by 5 bases and J by 0 bases, leaving 15 bases between them. This CDR3 contains 16 residues. Germline CDR1 is SGHTA and CDR2 is FQGNSA. This chain's CDR3 is CASSGAWGPSTDTQYF. Written as DNA, the CDR3 is TGTGCCAGCAGCGGGGCCTGGGGCCCAAGCACAGATACGCAGTATTTT.

The rearrangement uses TRBV5-6 and TRBJ2-7; 8 bases align to TRBD2. Germline V gene lookup returns CDR1 SGHDT and CDR2 YYEEEE. The CDR3 covers 15 residues. V gave up 4 bases and J gave up 4 bases; unmatched junction bases: 10. The CDR3 DNA sequence: TGTGCCAGCAGCCCCCTGGGTGAGCGGGAGTACGAGCAGTACTTC. It encodes CASSPLGEREYEQYF.

The chain uses TRBV7-9 and TRBJ2-1, with TRBD1 matching over 7 bases. The germline V gene encodes CDR1 SEHNR and CDR2 FQNEAQ (reference sequence). Unmatched junction bases numbered 5, after V lost 1 base and J lost 2 bases. This CDR3 is built from 16 residues. CDR3 protein: CASSLGGQGAYNEQFF. The CDR3 nucleotides are TGTGCCAGCAGCTTAGGGGGCCAGGGGGCCTACAATGAGCAGTTCTTC.